One and the same sample provided the 26 T cell receptor beta chains below, sequenced in a study of patients and donors after allogeneic stem cell transplantation. Using its own MiXCR run on the RT-PCR reads, TCRdb lists one record per CDR3 protein. This table holds about 70,000 distinct CDR3 sequences, around 27% found once. Sequenced material: blood, either unsorted or a sorted T cell fraction (not recorded which). These receptors were collected from a human donor who was either an allogeneic HSCT recipient or a stem cell or donor lymphocyte infusion donor (not recorded which). It is not recorded whose cells these are; they may come from a transplant donor.

The rearrangement joins TRBV7-6 to TRBJ2-1; no clear D gene. CDR1 SGHVS and CDR2 FNYEAQ come from the germline V gene. V lost 5 bases and J 7 bases, leaving 15 bases between the germline ends. This CDR3 is built from 14 residues. In DNA form, the CDR3 reads TGTGCCAGCAGCCCCTCGAGCGCTAGAAATGAGCAGTTCTTC. Its protein product is CASSPSSARNEQFF.

V is TRBV11-3 and J is TRBJ2-1, with 7 positions matching TRBD2. CDR1 is SGHNT and CDR2 is YENEEA in the germline V gene. The CDR3 covers 15 residues. J gave up 8 bases and V 2 bases, and 9 bases lay outside the gene matches. The CDR3, as DNA: TGTGCCAGCAGCTTATCCCAGCGGGGCCTCGATGAGCAGTTCTTC. This codes for CASSLSQRGLDEQFF.

This rearrangement joins TRBV3-1 to TRBJ1-1; D not resolved. This CDR3 is 14 amino acids long. V was pared by 4 bases and J by 4 bases, with 13 bases between. Looked up from germline, CDR1 is LGHDT and CDR2 is YNNKEL (reference sequence). The CDR3 protein is CASSRAGRITEAFF. The CDR3 region has the DNA TGTGCCAGCAGCCGGGCGGGGAGGATCACTGAAGCTTTCTTT.

This clonotype was seen a handful of times. The rearrangement joins TRBV27 to TRBJ1-1; no clear D. The CDR3 is 12 amino acids. Deletions cut 2 bases from V and 11 bases from J, with 12 bases between. Germline CDR1 is MNHEY and CDR2 is SMNVEV (reference sequence). The CDR3 nucleotides read TGTGCCAGCAGTTTACTAATAGGTCCGGCTTTCTTT. Translating gives CASSLLIGPAFF.

By frequency in the sample, this clonotype is medium-sized. This chain uses TRBV14 with TRBJ2-7; D is perhaps TRBD1 (5 bases). The V end lost 5 bases, the J end lost 3 bases, and 17 bases lay between the germline ends. The CDR3 runs 15 residues. Germline V gives CDR1 SGHDN, CDR2 FVKESK. The CDR3, as DNA: TGTGCCAGCAGCTCAAGGCCAGGGAATAGCTACGAGCAGTACTTC. Translation: CASSSRPGNSYEQYF. Using reference TRBV14 and TRBJ2-7 for the parts outside the CDR3, the full variable domain is EAGVTQFPSHSVIEKGQTVTLRCDPISGHDNLYWYRRVMGKEIKFLLHFVKESKQDESGMPNNRFLAERTGGTYSTLKVQPAELEDSGVYFCASSSRPGNSYEQYFGPGTRLTVT.

This clonotype was observed a few times. The V call is TRBV11-3, the J call TRBJ1-2, with 7 bases that match TRBD1. The V gene's germline CDR1 is SGHNT and CDR2 YENEEA. The CDR3 consists of 14 residues. The ends lost 7 bases at V and 8 bases at J; junction bases unmatched: 13. The CDR3 DNA sequence: TGTGCCAGCACTCTTTCGGAGGGGGCGCAAGGCTACACCTTC. Its protein is CASTLSEGAQGYTF.

The chain carries TRBV27 and TRBJ1-1, with a tentative D call TRBD1 (5 bases). CDR3 size: 14 residues. V shed 6 bases and J shed 3 bases, with 14 bases lying between them. The V gene's germline CDR1 is MNHEY and CDR2 SMNVEV (reference sequence). The chain's CDR3 is CASRTFVGDTEAFF. For the CDR3, the DNA is TGTGCCAGCAGGACCTTTGTGGGGGACACTGAAGCTTTCTTT.

The chain joins TRBV29-1 to TRBJ1-2; D is unclear. The CDR3 consists of 13 residues. The germline V gene encodes CDR1 SQVTM and CDR2 ANQGSEA. Deletions cut 8 bases from V and 0 bases from J, with 13 bases between. The DNA for the CDR3 is TGCAGCATCGGACGGAGTCCTAACTATGGCTACACCTTC. It codes for CSIGRSPNYGYTF.

This chain links TRBV7-3 with TRBJ1-1; 7 nucleotides match TRBD1. Germline trimming cut 1 base from V and 4 bases from J; bases unmatched to any gene: 0. The CDR3 has 13 amino acids. Per the germline V gene, CDR1 is SGHTA and CDR2 is FQGTGA. The CDR3 sequence: CASSLNRGTEAFF. DNA for the CDR3: TGTGCCAGCAGCTTAAACAGGGGCACTGAAGCTTTCTTT.

This clonotype showed up just a few times. This chain connects TRBV20-1 to TRBJ2-6, with D hard to call. V was shortened by 4 bases and J by 1 base, with 11 bases between the two germline ends. Germline V gene data show CDR1 as DFQATT and CDR2 as SNEGSKA (reference sequence). The CDR3 loop spans 15 amino acids. The CDR3 is CSATVPVSGANVLTF. The CDR3 DNA is TGCAGTGCTACCGTCCCGGTGTCTGGGGCCAACGTCCTGACTTTC.

There are many counts of this clonotype. V gene TRBV5-6 combines with J gene TRBJ1-5, with D hard to call. Germline V lookup: CDR1 SGHDT, CDR2 YYEEEE. V gave up 0 bases and J gave up 0 bases, with 10 bases separating them. This CDR3 is built from 16 residues. The CDR3 region has the DNA TGTGCCAGCAGCTTGGGACACAAAGGTAGCAATCAGCCCCAGCATTTT. Its translation is CASSLGHKGSNQPQHF.

CDR3 sequence (DNA): TGTGCCAGCAGCTTAGTCGTACTAGACAGGGCCTACTCTGGAAACACCATATATTTT. It yields the protein CASSLVVLDRAYSGNTIYF. V usage is TRBV7-8 and J usage is TRBJ1-3; 7 nucleotides align to TRBD1. Unmatched junction bases numbered 12, after V lost 1 base and J lost 0 bases. From germline, CDR1 is SGHVS and CDR2 FQNEAQ. The CDR3 totals 19 residues.

This clonotype appeared a few times. The chain's CDR3 is CASSPKALAGSQETQYF. CDR3 sequence (DNA): TGTGCCAGCAGCCCTAAAGCACTAGCGGGTTCCCAAGAGACCCAGTACTTC. The genes are TRBV7-9 and TRBJ2-5, with 9 nucleotides matching TRBD2. V lost 5 bases and J lost 1; bases outside the gene matches: 11. This CDR3 spans 17 amino acids. Germline values: CDR1 SEHNR, CDR2 FQNEAQ (reference sequence). Supplemented by reference TRBV7-9 and TRBJ2-5, the full variable domain reads DTGVSQNPRHKITKRGQNVTFRCDPISEHNRLYWYRQTLGQGPEFLTYFQNEAQLEKSRLLSDRFSAERPKGSFSTLEIQRTEQGDSAMYLCASSPKALAGSQETQYFGPGTRLLVL.

This CDR3 reads CASSFEQYNEQFF. The CDR3 coding sequence is TGTGCCAGCAGCTTTGAACAGTACAATGAGCAGTTCTTC. The chain uses TRBV5-6 and TRBJ2-1; D is unresolved. This CDR3 has 13 amino acids. V was shortened by 2 bases and J by 4 bases, with 7 bases between the two germline ends. Germline-derived CDR1 and CDR2 are SGHDT and YYEEEE. Looking up the rest from reference TRBV5-6 and TRBJ2-1 gives the full variable domain: DAGVTQSPTHLIKTRGQQVTLRCSPKSGHDTVSWYQQALGQGPQFIFQYYEEEERQRGNFPDRFSGHQFPNYSSELNVNALLLGDSALYLCASSFEQYNEQFFGPGTRLTVL.

This chain links TRBV7-9 with TRBJ2-7; D not resolved. Germline values: CDR1 SEHNR, CDR2 FQNEAQ (reference sequence). With 1 base removed from V and 0 bases from J, the gap between germline ends came to 4 bases. There are 13 residues in the CDR3. The CDR3 coding sequence is TGTGCCAGCAGCTTAGGACTCTCCTACGAGCAGTACTTC. Protein: CASSLGLSYEQYF.

The J gene is TRBJ2-7, the V gene TRBV2; D might be TRBD2 (6 bases). The V gene lost 6 bases and the J gene lost 5 bases, with 17 bases spanning the gap. The CDR3 is 14 residues long. Germline V CDR1 and CDR2: SNHLY, FYNNEI. This CDR3 is CASSPGTVIDEQYF. As DNA, the CDR3 is TGTGCCAGCAGCCCCGGGACTGTTATAGACGAGCAGTACTTC. The whole variable domain, remainder taken from reference TRBV2 and TRBJ2-7, is EPEVTQTPSHQVTQMGQEVILRCVPISNHLYFYWYRQILGQKVEFLVSFYNNEISEKSEIFDDQFSVERPDGSNFTLKIRSTKLEDSAMYFCASSPGTVIDEQYFGPGTRLTVT.

The chain combines TRBV12-5 with TRBJ2-5; D is possibly TRBD2 (6 bases). The CDR3 has 17 amino acids. Germline CDR1 is LGHNT and CDR2 is FRNRAP. The V end was cut by 6 bases, the J end by 1 base, with 21 bases between. The CDR3 loop reads CASGVSPKMGLQETQYF. The CDR3 DNA follows: TGTGCTAGTGGAGTATCCCCGAAAATGGGACTCCAAGAGACCCAGTACTTC.

This clonotype was observed a handful of times. This chain joins TRBV20-1 and TRBJ2-7; 7 nucleotides align to TRBD1. V gave up 1 base and J gave up 0 bases; unmatched junction bases: 6. The germline CDR1 and CDR2 sequences are DFQATT and SNEGSKA (reference sequence). This CDR3 has 15 amino acids. The CDR3 DNA is TGCAGTGCTAGAGCCCTGGGGACAGTCTCCTACGAGCAGTACTTC. It yields the protein CSARALGTVSYEQYF.

This clonotype came up a few times. V and J are TRBV5-5 and TRBJ1-4; no definite D call. Trimming pared 0 bases from V and 7 bases from J, leaving 7 bases between. The CDR3 sequence is 13 residues long. From germline, CDR1 is SGHKS and CDR2 YYEKEE (reference sequence). CDR3 in amino acids: CASSLAQGEKLFF. The DNA for the CDR3 is TGTGCCAGCAGCTTGGCGCAAGGTGAAAAACTGTTTTTT.

In this sample, this clonotype turned up a few times. The chain carries TRBV4-3 and TRBJ1-6, with a possible D match to TRBD1 (5 bases). CDR1 and CDR2 from the germline V gene are LGHNA and YSLEER. Trimming pared 0 bases from V and 12 bases from J, leaving 15 bases between. The CDR3 runs 15 residues. The CDR3 spells CASSQDKTGGVPLHF. In nucleotides, the CDR3 is TGCGCCAGCAGCCAAGATAAAACGGGGGGGGTACCCCTCCACTTT.

The chain is built from TRBV7-6 and TRBJ2-1; TRBD2 agrees at 10 bases. There are 15 residues in the CDR3. Germline CDR1 and CDR2: SGHVS and FNYEAQ. The V segment lost 0 bases and the J segment 12 bases; nucleotides outside the gene matches: 8. DNA of the CDR3: TGTGCCAGCAGCTTAGCGCCTAGCGGGAGACCTTGGCAGTTCTTC. The encoded protein is CASSLAPSGRPWQFF.

The V call is TRBV30, the J call TRBJ2-7; D ambiguous. The CDR3 is made up of 11 amino acids. Trimming took 3 bases from V and 5 from J, leaving 8 bases between them. Germline V gene lookup returns CDR1 GTSNPN and CDR2 SVGIG (reference sequence). The CDR3: CAWSRTDEQYF. The CDR3 DNA follows: TGTGCCTGGAGCCGAACGGACGAGCAGTACTTC.

The chain joins TRBV12-3 or TRBV12-4 to TRBJ2-2; tentatively, D is TRBD1 (5 bases). The CDR3 is 14 amino acids. V lost 6 bases, J lost 8 bases, and 16 bases lay in between. The CDR3 DNA is TGTGCCAGCAGCCTTGGACAACGAGTTGGGGAGCTGTTTTTT. The encoded protein is CASSLGQRVGELFF.

The sample holds many counts of this clonotype. The chain joins TRBV5-1 to TRBJ1-2, with unresolved D. Germline assignment: CDR1 SGHRS and CDR2 YFSETQ. Trimming cost V 0 bases and J 2 bases, with 11 bases left between them. The CDR3 totals 15 residues. For the CDR3, the DNA is TGCGCCAGCAGCTTGGCGGCGGGTACCAACTATGGCTACACCTTC. Protein sequence: CASSLAAGTNYGYTF.

The chain uses TRBV7-9 and TRBJ1-1; D ambiguous. This CDR3 has 14 amino acids. Germline CDR1 and CDR2: SEHNR and FQNEAQ (reference sequence). Trimming cost V 1 base and J 1 base, with 7 bases left between them. DNA of the CDR3: TGTGCCAGCAGCTTAGTGGGGAGGAACACTGAAGCTTTCTTT. Translated: CASSLVGRNTEAFF. Full variable domain (remainder filled in from reference TRBV7-9 and TRBJ1-1): DTGVSQNPRHKITKRGQNVTFRCDPISEHNRLYWYRQTLGQGPEFLTYFQNEAQLEKSRLLSDRFSAERPKGSFSTLEIQRTEQGDSAMYLCASSLVGRNTEAFFGQGTRLTVV.

The rearrangement joins TRBV5-4 to TRBJ1-1; D is perhaps TRBD1 (6 bases). With 0 bases removed from V and 7 bases from J, the gap between germline ends came to 13 bases. CDR1 is SGHNT and CDR2 is YYREEE in the germline V gene (reference sequence). The CDR3 runs 14 residues. The chain's CDR3 is CASSLDQGRDEAFF. CDR3 sequence (DNA): TGTGCCAGCAGCTTGGACCAGGGGAGAGATGAAGCTTTCTTT.